Listed here are 5 T cell receptor beta chains from one sample, sequenced in a study of CD8 T cells in ankylosing spondylitis. Study-level findings and limits: Characteristic of ankylosing spondylitis blood, it appeared, was a TCR beta motif comprising roughly eight highly homologous variants.

Their antigen targets remain unknown. TCRdb passed the 5' RACE reads through MiXCR, listing each CDR3 protein once. The top ten clones hold less than 0.65% of a sample with hundreds of thousands of distinct CDR3 sequences, about 10% of them seen once. Source material: blood, either unsorted or a sorted T cell fraction (not recorded which). These receptors all come from a male donor with ankylosing spondylitis.

The rearrangement uses TRBV20-1 and TRBJ2-2; 8 bases line up with TRBD2. The germline gives CDR1 DFQATT, CDR2 SNEGSKA (reference sequence). The V segment lost 0 bases and the J segment 6 bases; nucleotides outside the gene matches: 3. CDR3 length: 14 residues. CDR3 nucleotide sequence: TGCAGTGCTAGAGATCCTAGCGGGCCCGGGGAGCTGTTTTTT. Protein sequence: CSARDPSGPGELFF.

This clonotype was seen more than once but under ten times. The V and J genes are TRBV5-1 and TRBJ1-1; D not resolved. V was cut by 0 bases and J by 0 bases, with 15 bases left in between. This CDR3 contains 17 residues. Looked up from germline, CDR1 is SGHRS and CDR2 is YFSETQ. This CDR3 is CASSLGMDSFMNTEAFF. Here the CDR3 DNA reads TGCGCCAGCAGCTTGGGCATGGATAGTTTCATGAACACTGAAGCTTTCTTT.

This clonotype was counted only a few times. The chain recombines TRBV7-9 with TRBJ2-1; no firm D call. Looked up from germline, CDR1 is SEHNR and CDR2 is FQNEAQ (reference sequence). This CDR3 spans 14 amino acids. Deletions cut 3 bases from V and 3 bases from J, with 9 bases between. In DNA form, the CDR3 reads TGTGCCAGCAGCTTCCAAAACAACTACAATGAGCAGTTCTTC. This codes for CASSFQNNYNEQFF. Full variable domain (rest looked up from reference TRBV7-9 and TRBJ2-1): DTGVSQNPRHKITKRGQNVTFRCDPISEHNRLYWYRQTLGQGPEFLTYFQNEAQLEKSRLLSDRFSAERPKGSFSTLEIQRTEQGDSAMYLCASSFQNNYNEQFFGPGTRLTVL.

In its sample, this clonotype was seen many times. V gene TRBV6-2 or TRBV6-3 combines with J gene TRBJ1-2, with TRBD1 identical over 10 bases. The length of the CDR3 is 16 residues. With 2 bases clipped from V and 5 bases from J, the junction kept 8 bases outside the gene matches. Germline values: CDR1 MNHEY, CDR2 SVGEGT. The CDR3 DNA reads as TGTGCCAGCAGTTACCCGCCGGGACAGGGGTATTATGGCTACACCTTC. It codes for CASSYPPGQGYYGYTF.

This clonotype was detected only a few times. J is TRBJ2-5 and V is TRBV7-2, with TRBD1 as a possible D gene (5 bases). Per the germline V gene, CDR1 is SGHTA and CDR2 is FQGNSA. CDR3 length equals 14 residues. V was shortened by 1 base and J by 7 bases, with 13 bases between the two germline ends. CDR3 in amino acids: CASSLVQGSRTQYF. CDR3 DNA: TGTGCCAGCAGCTTAGTTCAGGGTTCCAGGACCCAGTACTTC.